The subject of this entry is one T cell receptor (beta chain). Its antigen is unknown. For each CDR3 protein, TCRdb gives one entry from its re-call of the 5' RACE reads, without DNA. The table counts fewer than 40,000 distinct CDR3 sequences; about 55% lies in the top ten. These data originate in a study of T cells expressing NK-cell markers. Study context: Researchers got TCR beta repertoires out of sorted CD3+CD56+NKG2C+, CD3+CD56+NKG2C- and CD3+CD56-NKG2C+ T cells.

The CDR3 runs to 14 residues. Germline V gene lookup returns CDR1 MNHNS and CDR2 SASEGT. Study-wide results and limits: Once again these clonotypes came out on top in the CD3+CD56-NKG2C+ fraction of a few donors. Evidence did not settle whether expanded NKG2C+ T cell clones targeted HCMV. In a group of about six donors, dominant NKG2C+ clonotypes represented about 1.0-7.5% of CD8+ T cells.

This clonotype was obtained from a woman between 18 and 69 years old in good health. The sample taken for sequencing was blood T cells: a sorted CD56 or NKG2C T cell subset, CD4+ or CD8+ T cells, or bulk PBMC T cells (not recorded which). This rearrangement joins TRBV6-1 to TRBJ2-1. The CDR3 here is CASSGIGSYNEQFF.